A single sample is the source of the 2 T cell receptor beta chains below, sequenced in a study of blood T cells in healthy people across ages. A sample-barcoded 5' primer and a J-beta primer mix were used in a second PCR of about 7 to 12 cycles. A single record per CDR3 protein comes from TCRdb applying MiXCR to the 5' RACE reads. The sample consists of about 1.7 million distinct CDR3 sequences, 28% of them appearing once. Sequencing was done on a sample of blood. All receptors come from a woman aged 25 to 45 in good health.

This clonotype has a handful of counts. This chain links TRBV6-2 or TRBV6-3 with TRBJ2-1; TRBD1 might be the D (6 bases). Germline CDR1 MNHEY, CDR2 SVGEGT. V lost 0 bases, J lost 0 bases, and 9 bases lay in between. The CDR3 runs to 16 residues. The CDR3 DNA sequence: TGTGCCAGCAGTTACTCGAACAGGGCCTCCTACAATGAGCAGTTCTTC. Residues: CASSYSNRASYNEQFF.

The CDR3 is CASSTWTGLGNTIYF. The CDR3 bases are TGTGCCAGCAGCACGTGGACAGGGCTGGGAAACACCATATATTTT. J is TRBJ1-3 and V is TRBV7-2, with 8 bases identical to TRBD1. The ends lost 5 bases at V and 4 bases at J; junction bases unmatched: 7. Looked up from germline, CDR1 is SGHTA and CDR2 is FQGNSA. This CDR3 is built from 15 residues. Full variable domain (missing parts from reference TRBV7-2 and TRBJ1-3): GAGVSQSPSNKVTEKGKDVELRCDPISGHTALYWYRQSLGQGLEFLIYFQGNSAPDKSGLPSDRFSAERTGGSVSTLTIQRTQQEDSAVYLCASSTWTGLGNTIYFGEGSWLTVV.